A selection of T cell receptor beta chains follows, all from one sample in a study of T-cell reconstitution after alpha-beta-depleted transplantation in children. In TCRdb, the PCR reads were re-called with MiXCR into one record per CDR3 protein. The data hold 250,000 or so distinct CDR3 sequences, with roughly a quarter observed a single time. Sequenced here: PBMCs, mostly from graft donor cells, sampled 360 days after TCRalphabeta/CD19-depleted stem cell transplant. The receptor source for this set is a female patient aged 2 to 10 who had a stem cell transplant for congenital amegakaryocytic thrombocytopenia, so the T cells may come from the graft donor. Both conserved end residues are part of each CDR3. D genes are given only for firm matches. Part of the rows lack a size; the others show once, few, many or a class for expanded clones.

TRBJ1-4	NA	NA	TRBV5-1	TGCGCCAGCAGCTTGACCCCTGGCAGGAATAATGAAAAACTGTTTTTT	CASSLTPGRNNEKLFF
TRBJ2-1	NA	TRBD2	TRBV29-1	TGCAGCGTAGGACTAGCGGGACCGTTAAGCTCCTACAATGAGCAGTTCTTC	CSVGLAGPLSSYNEQFF
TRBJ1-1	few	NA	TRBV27	TGTGCCAGCAGTTTGATCGGCCTCCTAAGTACTGAAGCTTTCTTT	CASSLIGLLSTEAFF
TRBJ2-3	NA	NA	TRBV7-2	TGTGCCAGCAGCTTAGCGGGCCAAGGGGCCCATACGCAGTATTTT	CASSLAGQGAHTQYF
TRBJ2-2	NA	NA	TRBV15	TGTGCCACCAGCAGAGATTTGGCCGGGGAGCTGTTTTTT	CATSRDLAGELFF
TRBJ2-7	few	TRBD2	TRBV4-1	TGCGCCAGCAGCCATCTAGCGGGGGCGATCTACGAGCAGTACTTC	CASSHLAGAIYEQYF
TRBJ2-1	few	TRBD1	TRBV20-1	TGCAGTGCTAGTTGGGACAGGGTCCTTTCGGGTGAGCAGTTCTTC	CSASWDRVLSGEQFF
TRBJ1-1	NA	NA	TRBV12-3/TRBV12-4	TGTGGCAGCAGAATTAACACTGAAGCTTTCTTT	CGSRINTEAFF
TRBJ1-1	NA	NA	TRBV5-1	TGCGCCAGCAGCTTGAGTTTGGGGGGAAGGACTGAAGCTTTCTTT	CASSLSLGGRTEAFF
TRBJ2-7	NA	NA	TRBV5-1	TGCGCCAGCAGCCCGGGGGACAGAGCCTACGAGCAGTACTTC	CASSPGDRAYEQYF